Following are 32 T cell receptor beta chains from one sample sequenced in a study of OX40 agonist ivuxolimab in advanced cancers. Data came from immunoSEQ multiplex PCR; TCRdb stores just in-frame clones and leaves some out. The sample holds some 48,000 clones, about 90% seen once. Material: CD4+ or CD8+ T cells sorted from blood, obtained in a trial of the OX40 agonist ivuxolimab. Receptor source: an adult with an advanced solid tumor such as melanoma, head and neck, liver or kidney cancer.

CDR3 coding DNA: TGTGCCAGCAGCCCTACGGGACAGGGGCACTACGAGCAGTACTTC. This gives the protein CASSPTGQGHYEQYF. V usage is TRBV7-6 and J usage is TRBJ2-7; TRBD1 agrees at 10 bases. J gave up 3 bases and V 5 bases, and 7 bases lay outside the gene matches. CDR1 SGHVS and CDR2 FNYEAQ come from the germline V gene. This CDR3 contains 15 residues.

Only one count was recorded for this clone. This chain links TRBV6-5 with TRBJ1-2; a weak D match, TRBD1 (6 bases). The germline V gene encodes CDR1 MNHEY and CDR2 SVGAGI. The CDR3 extends over 12 amino acids. Trimming removed 6 bases from V and 5 bases from J, with 10 bases in between. As DNA, the CDR3 is TGTGCCAGCAGCACAACAGGGTATGGCTACACCTTC. It encodes CASSTTGYGYTF.

This clone was counted a single time. The V and J genes are TRBV27 and TRBJ2-7; the D gene could be TRBD1 or TRBD2 (6 bases each). V was clipped by 7 bases and J by 0 bases, with 13 bases between them. Germline CDR1 is MNHEY and CDR2 is SMNVEV (reference sequence). The CDR3 sequence is 14 residues long. The CDR3 loop is CASTPGAFSYEQYF. The CDR3 DNA is TGTGCCAGCACCCCGGGGGCGTTCTCCTACGAGCAGTACTTC.

The chain is built from TRBV23-1 and TRBJ2-7, with D tentatively TRBD1 (5 bases). Being an ORF, TRBV23-1 has a function that is uncertain. The CDR3 runs to 11 residues. V was shortened by 10 bases and J by 2 bases, with 9 bases between the two germline ends. CDR3 sequence: CATLTAYEQYV. In nucleotides, the CDR3 is TGCGCCACTTTGACAGCCTACGAGCAGTACGTC.

This rearrangement joins TRBV2 to TRBJ1-1, with D unclear. V lost 3 bases and J 1 base, leaving 15 bases between the germline ends. CDR1 SNHLY and CDR2 FYNNEI come from the germline V gene. This CDR3 comprises 16 residues. The CDR3 protein is CASSEWEVGKNTEAFF. The CDR3 DNA reads TGTGCCAGCAGTGAGTGGGAGGTTGGAAAGAACACTGAAGCTTTCTTT. Full variable domain (remainder filled in from reference TRBV2 and TRBJ1-1): EPEVTQTPSHQVTQMGQEVILRCVPISNHLYFYWYRQILGQKVEFLVSFYNNEISEKSEIFDDQFSVERPDGSNFTLKIRSTKLEDSAMYFCASSEWEVGKNTEAFFGQGTRLTVV.

The chain has TRBV7-9 and TRBJ1-2; TRBD1 matches 8 bases. Unmatched junction bases numbered 12, after V lost 1 base and J lost 14 bases. The CDR3 consists of 14 residues. The germline gives CDR1 SEHNR, CDR2 FQNEAQ (reference sequence). CDR3 residues: CASSLVEVGQGETF. CDR3 in DNA: TGTGCCAGCAGCTTAGTAGAGGTCGGACAGGGTGAAACCTTC.

The sample holds a few counts of this clone. This chain connects TRBV5-1 to TRBJ2-2; possibly TRBD2 for D (5 bases). Trimming cost V 4 bases and J 5 bases, with 18 bases left between them. The CDR3 extends over 16 amino acids. Germline V gives CDR1 SGHRS, CDR2 YFSETQ. Here the CDR3 reads CASSPYGERGTGELFF. DNA for the CDR3: TGCGCCAGCAGCCCCTACGGGGAGAGAGGAACCGGGGAGCTGTTTTTT.

This rearrangement joins TRBV13 to TRBJ1-3; 10 bases are a match to TRBD1. This CDR3 is 15 amino acids long. With 5 bases clipped from V and 0 bases from J, the junction kept 1 base outside the gene matches. CDR1 is PRHDT and CDR2 is FYEKMQ in the germline V gene (reference sequence). Written as DNA, the CDR3 is TGTGCCAGCAGCGACAGGGGGCTCTCTGGAAACACCATATATTTT. Encoded protein: CASSDRGLSGNTIYF.

Here the CDR3 reads CASSPGLSYEQYF. In DNA form, the CDR3 reads TGTGCCAGCAGCCCGGGCCTTTCCTACGAGCAGTACTTC. This chain joins TRBV13 and TRBJ2-7; no firm D call. Germline values: CDR1 PRHDT, CDR2 FYEKMQ (reference sequence). The CDR3 has 13 residues. V was pared by 5 bases and J by 1 base, with 9 bases between.

A word on this clone: The junction shows a germline mismatch at one end, possibly a read error. V is TRBV7-7 and J is TRBJ1-1; D gene uncertain. The length of the CDR3 is 13 residues. Germline-derived CDR1 and CDR2 are SSHAT and FNYEAQ (reference sequence). The DNA for the CDR3 is TGTGCTAGCAGCTTATCGGGAAGCACTGAAGCTTTCTTT. Its translation: CASSLSGSTEAFF.

The count of this clone is one. The V call is TRBV7-2, the J call TRBJ2-2, with 11 bases lining up with TRBD2. This CDR3 has 16 residues. Germline-derived CDR1 and CDR2 are SGHTA and FQGNSA. Unmatched junction bases numbered 1, after V lost 4 bases and J lost 0 bases. CDR3 DNA: TGTGCCAGCAGCTATAGCGGGGGGGCGAACACCGGGGAGCTGTTTTTT. Encoded protein: CASSYSGGANTGELFF.

The chain employs TRBV15 and TRBJ1-4; no clear D gene. This CDR3 is 13 amino acids long. The V end was cut by 5 bases, the J end by 8 bases, with 12 bases between. Germline lookup yields CDR1 LNHNV and CDR2 YYDKDF (reference sequence). As DNA, the CDR3 is TGTGCCACCAGCCCCCGTCCCGCCGAAAAACTGTTTTTT. As protein: CATSPRPAEKLFF.

The chain couples TRBV6-5 to TRBJ1-1, with TRBD1 identical over 8 bases. V lost 0 bases to trimming and J lost 5 bases; unmatched junction nucleotides: 5. The CDR3 runs 15 residues. Germline V gene lookup returns CDR1 MNHEY and CDR2 SVGAGI. Written as DNA, the CDR3 is TGTGCCAGCAGTTACTCCCCAGGGGGCGGAACTGAAGCTTTCTTT. It specifies CASSYSPGGGTEAFF.

The J gene is TRBJ1-4, the V gene TRBV7-9, with D unresolved. Germline loops: CDR1 SEHNR, CDR2 FQNEAQ (reference sequence). The CDR3 length is 15 residues. V lost 4 bases and J 4 bases, leaving 13 bases between the germline ends. The CDR3 loop is CASSYPGRDNEKLFF. The CDR3 DNA is TGTGCCAGCAGCTACCCCGGTCGGGATAATGAAAAACTGTTTTTT.

Regarding this clone: This same CDR3 is encoded by further DNA sequences in the sample. The chain links TRBV19 to TRBJ1-2; D may be TRBD1 (5 bases). Between the trimmed V and J ends, which lost 3 bases and 2 bases, there was a span of 7 bases. This CDR3 has 13 residues. Germline values: CDR1 LNHDA, CDR2 SQIVND (reference sequence). The CDR3 nucleotides read TGTGCCAGTAGTATCGGGGGAAACTATGGCTACACCTTC. This sequence encodes CASSIGGNYGYTF.

This clone was recorded once. CDR3 coding DNA: TGTGCCAGCAGCTGGGACAGAACAACTAATGAAAAACTGTTTTTT. It specifies CASSWDRTTNEKLFF. The V and J genes are TRBV5-6 and TRBJ1-4; 7 bases are shared with TRBD1. Per the germline V gene, CDR1 is SGHDT and CDR2 is YYEEEE. Germline trimming cut 3 bases from V and 0 bases from J; bases unmatched to any gene: 2. This CDR3 contains 15 residues.

This chain links TRBV9 with TRBJ2-4; a weak D match, TRBD2 (6 bases). Deletions cut 4 bases from V and 6 bases from J, with 14 bases between. This CDR3 spans 14 amino acids. Per germline, CDR1 SGDLS and CDR2 YYNGEE. The CDR3 sequence: CASSPTRDLNIQYF. CDR3 nucleotides: TGTGCCAGCAGCCCTACCCGGGACTTAAACATTCAGTACTTC.

The V and J genes are TRBV27 and TRBJ1-1, with no clear D. The germline V gene has CDR1 MNHEY and CDR2 SMNVEV (reference sequence). Deletions cut 8 bases from V and 1 base from J, with 14 bases between. The CDR3 extends over 14 amino acids. The CDR3 is CASSLQRQNTEAFF. The CDR3 DNA is TGTGCCAGCTCCTTGCAGCGCCAGAACACTGAAGCTTTCTTT.

The chain recombines TRBV10-3 with TRBJ2-7; 11 bases are shared with TRBD1. Germline-derived CDR1 and CDR2 are ENHRY and SYGVKD. The CDR3 is made up of 14 amino acids. J was trimmed by 3 bases and V by 4 bases; bases with no gene match: 2. In DNA, the CDR3 is TGTGCCATCAGTGGGACAGGGGGCGTCTACGAGCAGTACGTC. Its protein is CAISGTGGVYEQYV.

The rearrangement uses TRBV28 and TRBJ1-2, with 8 bases lining up with TRBD1. The CDR3 contains 14 residues. Germline V gene sequence: CDR1 MDHEN, CDR2 SYDVKM. Trimming took 6 bases from V and 3 from J; bases not matched to a gene: 6. The CDR3 spells CASRPGGDYYGYTF. The CDR3 coding sequence is TGTGCCAGCAGGCCAGGGGGCGACTACTATGGCTACACCTTC.

The gene calls are TRBV11-2 and TRBJ2-6; TRBD2 matches 13 bases. V shed 4 bases and J 4 bases; nucleotides not matched to a gene: 7. The germline V gene has CDR1 SGHAT and CDR2 FQNNGV. This CDR3 is built from 18 residues. The CDR3 here is CASSSGLAGPRGANVLTF. In DNA, the CDR3 is TGTGCCAGCAGCTCGGGACTAGCGGGGCCTCGAGGGGCCAACGTCCTGACTTTC.

In DNA, the CDR3 is TGTGCCAGCACCGGGGGGCCCGGGACAGGGGCAATCAATGAGCAGTTCTTC. Amino acids: CASTGGPGTGAINEQFF. The V call is TRBV2, the J call TRBJ2-1; 10 bases fit TRBD1. This CDR3 region has 17 residues. Germline lookup yields CDR1 SNHLY and CDR2 FYNNEI. Unmatched junction bases numbered 15, after V lost 7 bases and J lost 6 bases. The variable domain in full, with the rest retrieved from reference TRBV2 and TRBJ2-1, is EPEVTQTPSHQVTQMGQEVILRCVPISNHLYFYWYRQILGQKVEFLVSFYNNEISEKSEIFDDQFSVERPDGSNFTLKIRSTKLEDSAMYFCASTGGPGTGAINEQFFGPGTRLTVL.

This clone came up once. The chain employs TRBV7-6 and TRBJ2-7, with D possibly TRBD1 on 5 matching bases. The CDR3 is 14 amino acids. The germline gives CDR1 SGHVS, CDR2 FNYEAQ. V shed 5 bases and J shed 3 bases, with 14 bases lying between them. Here the CDR3 DNA reads TGTGCCAGCAGCCGCGACATTACAGGCTACGAGCAGTACGTC. It encodes CASSRDITGYEQYV.

The J gene is TRBJ1-5, the V gene TRBV5-6, with a possible D match to TRBD1 (5 bases). Germline V CDR1 and CDR2: SGHDT, YYEEEE. This CDR3 comprises 13 residues. With 4 bases removed from V and 3 bases from J, the gap between germline ends came to 8 bases. The CDR3 protein is CASSRDFNQPQHF. The CDR3 DNA is TGTGCCAGCAGCCGGGACTTCAATCAGCCCCAGCATTTT.

This sequence joins TRBV27 and TRBJ1-2; 10 bases map to TRBD1. With V trimmed by 8 bases and J by 5 bases, 8 bases remained unmatched. The CDR3 is made up of 14 amino acids. Per germline, CDR1 MNHEY and CDR2 SMNVEV (reference sequence). Here the CDR3 reads CASGSGTGEYGYTF. The CDR3 DNA follows: TGTGCCAGCGGATCCGGGACAGGGGAGTATGGCTACACCTTC.

This chain uses TRBV5-6 with TRBJ1-2, with 9 bases aligning to TRBD1. With 6 bases clipped from V and 1 base from J, the junction kept 10 bases outside the gene matches. The germline gives CDR1 SGHDT, CDR2 YYEEEE. This CDR3 is 16 amino acids long. The CDR3 reads CASTHTDRGGNYGYTF. In nucleotides, the CDR3 is TGTGCCAGCACCCATACGGACAGGGGAGGTAACTATGGCTACACCTTC.

The chain joins TRBV5-4 to TRBJ1-6; 7 bases are shared with TRBD1. This CDR3 has 17 residues. The junction had 8 bases not matched to a gene; V was cut back by 0 bases and J by 5 bases. Germline values: CDR1 SGHNT, CDR2 YYREEE (reference sequence). This chain's CDR3 is CASSLAPGTDNNSPLHF. In nucleotides, the CDR3 is TGTGCCAGCAGCTTGGCGCCCGGGACAGACAATAATTCACCCCTCCACTTT.

CDR3 amino acids: CASSLSAGSYNEQFF. The CDR3 DNA sequence: TGCGCCAGCAGCTTGTCAGCGGGGTCGTACAATGAGCAGTTCTTC. This chain joins TRBV5-1 and TRBJ2-1; 7 nucleotides match TRBD2. The trim removed 1 base at V and 4 bases at J, leaving 5 bases unmatched. CDR3 length: 15 amino acids. Germline CDR1 and CDR2: SGHRS and YFSETQ.

The rearrangement uses TRBV29-1 and TRBJ2-5, with D hard to call. Germline V gene data show CDR1 as SQVTM and CDR2 as ANQGSEA. V was shortened by 3 bases and J by 2 bases, with 10 bases between the two germline ends. The CDR3 runs to 13 residues. The CDR3 coding sequence is TGCAGCGTTGAGCAGGAAACTCAAGAGACCCAGTACTTC. Its protein is CSVEQETQETQYF.

The rearrangement uses TRBV27 and TRBJ1-6, with D uncertain. CDR3 length: 15 amino acids. In germline, CDR1 is MNHEY, CDR2 SMNVEV (reference sequence). The germline V and J ends were trimmed by 3 bases and 0 bases, with 6 bases remaining between them. Written as DNA, the CDR3 is TGTGCCAGCAGTTTCGCGAGCTCCTATAATTCACCCCTCCACTTT. This codes for CASSFASSYNSPLHF.

The table lists this clone with a count of one. The genes are TRBV28 and TRBJ2-7; no definite D call. This CDR3 is 13 amino acids long. Germline V gene lookup returns CDR1 MDHEN and CDR2 SYDVKM. The V gene lost 8 bases and the J gene lost 0 bases, with 11 bases spanning the gap. CDR3: CASSGTSSYEQYV. Written as DNA, the CDR3 is TGTGCCAGCTCCGGTACCAGCTCCTACGAGCAGTACGTC.

The CDR3: CASSLVPGGMNTEAFF. The CDR3 DNA follows: TGTGCCAGCAGTTTGGTTCCCGGCGGGATGAACACTGAAGCTTTCTTT. The rearrangement joins TRBV27 to TRBJ1-1; D ambiguous. Germline V lookup: CDR1 MNHEY, CDR2 SMNVEV (reference sequence). The CDR3 spans 16 residues. The V gene lost 3 bases and the J gene lost 0 bases, with 14 bases spanning the gap.